This TCR beta chain was identified during a study of blood T cell repertoires in COVID-19. For the study at large: Acute and convalescent COVID-19 samples came from the United States, Italy and Spain. T cells, B-cell-depleted T cells, or PBMCs supplied cDNA or gDNA.

This CDR3 is 16 amino acids long. The ends lost 6 bases at V and 0 bases at J; junction bases unmatched: 8. Germline V CDR1 and CDR2: MDHEN, SYDVKM. How the authors handled the data: Estimation of nucleated cell counts was performed using reference gene primer amplification. Produced via immunoSEQ multiplex PCR; TCRdb's table is partial and in-frame only. V and J calls plus clone size are reproduced from that table; the DNA served to infer D and trimming. This sample carries approximately 140,000 clones, about 89% of them seen once, and the ten largest clones take about 5.7%. Sequenced sample: peripheral blood. V usage is TRBV28 and J usage is TRBJ1-3; TRBD1 aligns across 7 bases. The source of this sequence is a man older than 75 with acute or convalescent COVID-19. The CDR3 spells CASSMTGLFSGNTIYF. The CDR3 nucleotides read TGTGCCAGCAGCATGACAGGGCTATTCTCTGGAAACACCATATATTTT. The whole variable domain, remainder taken from reference TRBV28 and TRBJ1-3, is DVKVTQSSRYLVKRTGEKVFLECVQDMDHENMFWYRQDPGLGLRLIYFSYDVKMKEKGDIPEGYSVSREKKERFSLILESASTNQTSMYLCASSMTGLFSGNTIYFGEGSWLTVV.